The 27 T cell receptor beta chains in this list originate from one sample, sequenced in a study of shared clonotypes between healthy human individuals. Only in-frame clones appear in the TCRdb table, and some are missing; sequencing was by immunoSEQ multiplex PCR. The data contain roughly 2.4 million clones, around 95% of them singletons. The specimen sequenced was naive CD4+ T cells sorted from blood. Subset described: CD45RA+ positively selected. Receptors originate from a man younger than 35 in good health.

The genes are TRBV11-1 and TRBJ1-1; no definite D call. Germline V gene lookup returns CDR1 SGHAT and CDR2 FQDESV (reference sequence). The CDR3 runs 13 residues. With 3 bases removed from V and 7 bases from J, the gap between germline ends came to 12 bases. CDR3 in DNA: TGTGCCAGCAGCTTCGGACGGAGCGGTGAAGCTTTCTTT. Encoded protein: CASSFGRSGEAFF.

The rearrangement links TRBV5-6 to TRBJ2-7, with TRBD1 matching over 10 bases. This CDR3 has 14 residues. V lost 3 bases to trimming and J lost 2 bases; unmatched junction nucleotides: 2. Germline CDR1 SGHDT, CDR2 YYEEEE. CDR3 DNA sequence: TGTGCCAGCAGCTGGGGGACAGGGGCCTACGAGCAGTACTTC. Translating gives CASSWGTGAYEQYF.

The J gene is TRBJ2-5, the V gene TRBV29-1; the match to TRBD1 covers 9 bases. Germline CDR1 is SQVTM and CDR2 is ANQGSEA. Trimming removed 6 bases from V and 4 bases from J; junction bases left unmatched: 6. CDR3 size: 13 residues. In nucleotides, the CDR3 is TGCAGCGTCCTGACAGGGGGGACAGAGACCCAGTACTTC. This translates into CSVLTGGTETQYF.

J is TRBJ1-4 and V is TRBV7-9; possibly TRBD1 for D (6 bases). With 2 bases removed from V and 8 bases from J, the gap between germline ends came to 15 bases. CDR3 size: 15 residues. From germline, CDR1 is SEHNR and CDR2 FQNEAQ (reference sequence). The CDR3 DNA sequence: TGTGCCAGCAGCTTATTTGGGACACAGGGAGAAAAACTGTTTTTT. Translating gives CASSLFGTQGEKLFF.

The V and J genes are TRBV7-2 and TRBJ1-6; 7 bases are shared with TRBD1. CDR1 is SGHTA and CDR2 is FQGNSA in the germline V gene. The CDR3 is 14 amino acids. Trimming removed 6 bases from V and 7 bases from J; junction bases left unmatched: 6. DNA of the CDR3: TGTGCCAGCAGTCGACCGGGACAGAATTCACCCCTCCACTTT. Translated, it gives CASSRPGQNSPLHF.

CDR3 DNA sequence: TGTGCCAGCAGCTTAGGCAGGGGTGTCACAGATACGCAGTATTTT. Translation: CASSLGRGVTDTQYF. The chain joins TRBV7-9 to TRBJ2-3, with a possible D match to TRBD1 (6 bases). The germline V gene has CDR1 SEHNR and CDR2 FQNEAQ (reference sequence). Trimming shortened V by 1 base and J by 2 bases, and 10 bases separated the two germline ends. There are 15 residues in the CDR3. The whole variable domain, filled in from reference TRBV7-9 and TRBJ2-3, reads DTGVSQNPRHKITKRGQNVTFRCDPISEHNRLYWYRQTLGQGPEFLTYFQNEAQLEKSRLLSDRFSAERPKGSFSTLEIQRTEQGDSAMYLCASSLGRGVTDTQYFGPGTRLTVL.

On this clone itself: The sample contains more than one DNA sequence encoding this CDR3. The chain has TRBV6-5 and TRBJ2-7; the match to TRBD1 covers 7 bases. This CDR3 is built from 15 residues. V shed 0 bases and J 3 bases; nucleotides not matched to a gene: 5. Germline CDR1 is MNHEY and CDR2 is SVGAGI. CDR3 protein: CASSYSRQGIYEQYF. CDR3 bases: TGTGCCAGCAGTTACTCTAGACAGGGAATCTACGAGCAGTACTTC.

V usage is TRBV5-6 and J usage is TRBJ2-7; D is unclear. Trimming left V 4 bases short and J 7 bases short, with 18 bases between. The CDR3 length is 14 residues. Germline V lookup: CDR1 SGHDT, CDR2 YYEEEE. The DNA for the CDR3 is TGTGCCAGCAGCCCAGCCCCATCCCTCCGAGAGCAGTACTTC. Translation: CASSPAPSLREQYF.

J is TRBJ2-2 and V is TRBV9, with 8 bases lining up with TRBD1. The germline V gene encodes CDR1 SGDLS and CDR2 YYNGEE. With V trimmed by 0 bases and J by 5 bases, 3 bases remained unmatched. The CDR3 covers 15 residues. In DNA form, the CDR3 reads TGTGCCAGCAGCGTAGCCAGGACAGGGACCGGGGAGCTGTTTTTT. This translates into CASSVARTGTGELFF.

The gene calls are TRBV5-1 and TRBJ2-3; D might be TRBD1 or TRBD2, each matching 6 bases. Germline V lookup: CDR1 SGHRS, CDR2 YFSETQ. This CDR3 has 16 residues. V dropped 0 bases and J dropped 0 bases, with 11 bases sitting between them. CDR3 residues: CASSLGAGQSTDTQYF. CDR3 coding DNA: TGCGCCAGCAGCTTGGGGGCGGGACAAAGCACAGATACGCAGTATTTT.

The chain uses TRBV10-3 and TRBJ1-1; D remains unclear. V was clipped by 0 bases and J by 0 bases, with 8 bases between them. The CDR3 is made up of 15 amino acids. The V gene's germline CDR1 is ENHRY and CDR2 SYGVKD. This chain's CDR3 is CAISESETLNTEAFF. In nucleotides, the CDR3 is TGTGCCATCAGTGAGTCGGAAACATTGAACACTGAAGCTTTCTTT.

The rearrangement uses TRBV30 and TRBJ1-3, with TRBD1 as a possible D gene (5 bases). V was trimmed by 3 bases and J by 2 bases, leaving 14 bases between them. CDR1 and CDR2 from the germline V gene are GTSNPN and SVGIG (reference sequence). This CDR3 contains 15 residues. Here the CDR3 DNA reads TGTGCCTGGAGCCGGGACTCGCAGCCTGGAAACACCATATATTTT. Translated: CAWSRDSQPGNTIYF.

With regard to this clone: Other DNA variants within this sample encode the same CDR3. V gene TRBV10-3 combines with J gene TRBJ2-7, with D perhaps matching TRBD1 (5 bases). The CDR3 runs to 14 residues. Between the trimmed V and J ends, which lost 0 bases and 2 bases, there was a span of 8 bases. Germline loops: CDR1 ENHRY, CDR2 SYGVKD. The CDR3: CAISESDRTYEQYF. The CDR3 bases are TGTGCCATCAGTGAGTCTGACAGAACCTACGAGCAGTACTTC.

The rearrangement links TRBV27 to TRBJ2-7; D may be TRBD2 (6 bases). The V end lost 3 bases, the J end lost 2 bases, and 14 bases lay between the germline ends. In germline, CDR1 is MNHEY, CDR2 SMNVEV (reference sequence). The CDR3 has 15 residues. The CDR3 nucleotides are TGTGCCAGCAGTTTTTTGGGGGGACGTCCCTACGAGCAGTACTTC. This codes for CASSFLGGRPYEQYF.

The chain is built from TRBV5-1 and TRBJ1-3; no reliable D call. Germline loops: CDR1 SGHRS, CDR2 YFSETQ. V lost 1 base to trimming and J lost 4 bases, with 6 bases between them. The CDR3 covers 13 residues. CDR3 coding DNA: TGCGCCAGCAGCTTGACAGTAGGAAACACCATATATTTT. Its translation is CASSLTVGNTIYF.

The chain combines TRBV14 with TRBJ2-5; weak D call: TRBD2 (5 bases). Germline V gives CDR1 SGHDN, CDR2 FVKESK. The CDR3 runs to 15 residues. The ends were cut back, 1 base at V and 5 bases at J, with 14 bases in the middle. CDR3 sequence: CASSQVPGVRETQYF. In nucleotides, the CDR3 is TGTGCCAGCAGCCAAGTCCCCGGGGTGAGGGAGACCCAGTACTTC.

Details on this clone: The same CDR3 also results from other DNA sequences found in this sample. The rearrangement joins TRBV6-5 to TRBJ1-2, with 8 bases aligning to TRBD1. This CDR3 contains 13 residues. CDR1 and CDR2 from the germline V gene are MNHEY and SVGAGI. Losses at the gene ends were 6 bases for V and 5 bases for J; bases not matched to a gene: 5. This chain's CDR3 is CASSRGQEYGYTF. Written as DNA, the CDR3 is TGTGCCAGCAGCAGGGGGCAGGAATATGGCTACACCTTC.

V and J are TRBV2 and TRBJ2-5; D remains unclear. Germline V gives CDR1 SNHLY, CDR2 FYNNEI. The CDR3 has 11 residues. Trimming stripped 8 bases from V and 2 bases from J, with 6 bases between. CDR3 coding DNA: TGTGCCAGCTGTCAGCAAGAGACCCAGTACTTC. It translates to CASCQQETQYF.

V gene TRBV9 combines with J gene TRBJ1-1; TRBD1 matches 7 bases. This CDR3 has 14 residues. The J segment lost 6 bases and the V segment lost 6 bases, leaving 11 bases of the junction unmatched. Germline loops: CDR1 SGDLS, CDR2 YYNGEE. CDR3 sequence reads: CASTRGGQGAEAFF. The CDR3 DNA reads as TGTGCCAGCACCAGAGGGGGGCAGGGGGCTGAAGCTTTCTTT.

V usage is TRBV7-9 and J usage is TRBJ1-2; D gene unclear. CDR3 length: 13 residues. Germline V gives CDR1 SEHNR, CDR2 FQNEAQ (reference sequence). Trimming pared 6 bases from V and 7 bases from J, leaving 15 bases between. The CDR3 DNA reads as TGTGCCAGCAGTCCGGGCCCCGCGGGTGGCTACACCTTC. Translating it yields CASSPGPAGGYTF.

This sequence joins TRBV30 and TRBJ1-5; D is unresolved. The CDR3 is made up of 16 amino acids. Germline V lookup: CDR1 GTSNPN, CDR2 SVGIG (reference sequence). Trimming took off 0 bases at V and 0 bases at J, with 12 bases between the two ends. For the CDR3, the DNA is TGTGCCTGGAGTGTACCTGGTGCGATTAGCAATCAGCCCCAGCATTTT. Protein product: CAWSVPGAISNQPQHF. The whole variable domain, filled in from reference TRBV30 and TRBJ1-5, reads SQTIHQWPATLVQPVGSPLSLECTVEGTSNPNLYWYRQAAGRGLQLLFYSVGIGQISSEVPQNLSASRPQDRQFILSSKKLLLSDSGFYLCAWSVPGAISNQPQHFGDGTRLSIL.

Note on this clone: Sequence at one end of the junction differs from germline and may be a read error. J is TRBJ2-5 and V is TRBV7-7, with TRBD2 matching over 8 bases. Per germline, CDR1 SSHAT and CDR2 FNYEAQ (reference sequence). The length of the CDR3 is 15 residues. The CDR3 loop is CASSSGTRDGETQYF. CDR3 nucleotides: TGTGCTAGCAGCTCCGGGACTAGAGACGGGGAGACCCAGTACTTC.

This chain links TRBV7-2 with TRBJ1-4; no clear D. Germline V gene lookup returns CDR1 SGHTA and CDR2 FQGNSA. V dropped 6 bases and J dropped 5 bases, with 13 bases sitting between them. The CDR3 spans 14 residues. CDR3 amino acids: CASRYRTGNEKLFF. In nucleotides, the CDR3 is TGTGCCAGCAGGTACCGGACCGGCAATGAAAAACTGTTTTTT.

J is TRBJ2-7 and V is TRBV27; D could derive from TRBD1 or TRBD2 (5 bases each). CDR3 length: 14 amino acids. V was shortened by 5 bases and J by 3 bases, with 14 bases between the two germline ends. The germline CDR1 and CDR2 sequences are MNHEY and SMNVEV (reference sequence). The CDR3 is CASSRTGRLYEQYF. The CDR3 bases are TGTGCCAGCAGTCGGACGGGACGGCTCTACGAGCAGTACTTC.

Details on this clone: Other nucleotide sequences from this sample produce the same CDR3. This sequence joins TRBV30 and TRBJ2-1; no firm D call. Trimming shortened V by 0 bases and J by 3 bases, and 6 bases separated the two germline ends. The CDR3 is made up of 13 amino acids. The germline V gene has CDR1 GTSNPN and CDR2 SVGIG (reference sequence). CDR3 nucleotide sequence: TGTGCCTGGAGTGTACGTAGCTACAATGAGCAGTTCTTC. Translating it yields CAWSVRSYNEQFF.

The chain has TRBV6-5 and TRBJ1-4, with TRBD1 matching over 8 bases. Germline CDR1 and CDR2: MNHEY and SVGAGI. The CDR3 sequence is 14 residues long. Trimming took 6 bases from V and 10 from J; bases not matched to a gene: 10. CDR3 bases: TGTGCCAGCAGCCCCCAGGACAGGGAGGGAAAACTGTTTTTT. Its protein product is CASSPQDREGKLFF.

V gene TRBV6-5 combines with J gene TRBJ1-1, with a tentative D call TRBD1 (6 bases). The CDR3 spans 16 residues. Trimming shortened V by 2 bases and J by 1 base, and 14 bases separated the two germline ends. The germline V gene encodes CDR1 MNHEY and CDR2 SVGAGI. Here the CDR3 reads CASSYLLGGPNTEAFF. The CDR3 region has the DNA TGTGCCAGCAGTTACCTCTTGGGGGGCCCGAACACTGAAGCTTTCTTT.